This passage covers 22 T cell receptor beta chains from one sample sequenced in a study of OX40 agonist ivuxolimab in advanced cancers. Repertoires were generated with immunoSEQ multiplex PCR, while TCRdb's copy carries only in-frame clones and drops some. The repertoire holds 96,000 or so clones, with about 84% as singletons. The sequencing used CD4+ or CD8+ T cells sorted from blood, collected in a trial of the OX40 agonist ivuxolimab. These receptors originate from an adult with an advanced solid tumor such as melanoma, head and neck, liver or kidney cancer.

The rearrangement links TRBV7-2 to TRBJ2-5, with no clear D. The last part of the DNA fits TRBJ2-7 better; the J call may be wrong. In germline, CDR1 is SGHTA, CDR2 FQGNSA. This CDR3 comprises 11 residues. The CDR3 reads CASSLTYEQYF. CDR3 coding DNA: TGTGCCAGCAGCCTAACCTACGAGCAGTACTTC.

This chain links TRBV9 with TRBJ1-2; perhaps TRBD1 as D (6 bases). The CDR3 sequence is 15 residues long. Germline V gives CDR1 SGDLS, CDR2 YYNGEE. The V end lost 2 bases, the J end lost 1 base, and 12 bases lay between the germline ends. CDR3 loop: CASSVLGGSNYGYTF. CDR3 nucleotides: TGTGCCAGCAGCGTTTTAGGGGGTAGTAACTATGGCTACACCTTC. The full variable domain, completed using reference TRBV9 and TRBJ1-2, is DSGVTQTPKHLITATGQRVTLRCSPRSGDLSVYWYQQSLDQGLQFLIQYYNGEERAKGNILERFSAQQFPDLHSELNLSSLELGDSALYFCASSVLGGSNYGYTFGSGTRLTVV.

As DNA, the CDR3 is TGTGCCACCAGCAGCACTAGGGTACCCTACGAGCAGTACTTC. Encoded protein: CATSSTRVPYEQYF. This rearrangement joins TRBV15 to TRBJ2-7; D is possibly TRBD2 (5 bases). The CDR3 is made up of 14 amino acids. The ends were cut back, 3 bases at V and 2 bases at J, with 11 bases in the middle. CDR1 LNHNV and CDR2 YYDKDF come from the germline V gene (reference sequence).

This clone was observed a handful of times. The J gene is TRBJ1-6, the V gene TRBV6-5; unclear D gene. Germline V CDR1 and CDR2: MNHEY, SVGAGI. Trimming left V 0 bases short and J 10 bases short, with 16 bases between. The CDR3 consists of 16 residues. Here the CDR3 DNA reads TGTGCCAGCAGTTACTCTCTAAGACGGGTCGGATCACCCCTCCACTTT. Translated: CASSYSLRRVGSPLHF.

The J gene is TRBJ2-4, the V gene TRBV18, with D perhaps matching TRBD1 (6 bases). Germline lookup yields CDR1 KGHSH and CDR2 LQKENI. V was shortened by 3 bases and J by 4 bases, with 10 bases between the two germline ends. This CDR3 comprises 14 residues. CDR3 in DNA: TGTGCCAGCTCACCCGGCCAGGGGAAAAACATTCAGTACTTC. Its translation: CASSPGQGKNIQYF.

The V call is TRBV6-5, the J call TRBJ1-2, with 8 bases identical to TRBD1. Trimming removed 2 bases from V and 7 bases from J; junction bases left unmatched: 6. The CDR3 sequence is 14 residues long. Germline CDR1 reads MNHEY; CDR2 reads SVGAGI. The DNA for the CDR3 is TGTGCCAGCAGTTACGGGGACAGGCCAGGTGGCTACACCTTC. Its translation is CASSYGDRPGGYTF.

This sequence joins TRBV5-1 and TRBJ1-1; D remains ambiguous. CDR3 length equals 13 residues. Germline V gene lookup returns CDR1 SGHRS and CDR2 YFSETQ. V shed 3 bases and J shed 7 bases, with 13 bases lying between them. The CDR3 is CASSSVGSGEAFF. The CDR3 DNA reads TGCGCCAGCAGCTCGGTGGGCAGTGGTGAAGCTTTCTTT.

The sample holds a few counts of this clone. The chain recombines TRBV9 with TRBJ1-5; a weak D match, TRBD1 (5 bases). This CDR3 is 14 amino acids long. The V gene lost 0 bases and the J gene lost 5 bases, with 9 bases spanning the gap. Germline lookup yields CDR1 SGDLS and CDR2 YYNGEE. The CDR3 spells CASSVGDGYQPQHF. The CDR3 DNA reads TGTGCCAGCAGCGTAGGGGACGGCTATCAGCCCCAGCATTTT.

The chain links TRBV7-2 to TRBJ2-2; TRBD2 matches at 11 bases. Germline-derived CDR1 and CDR2 are SGHTA and FQGNSA. Trimming removed 5 bases from V and 1 base from J; junction bases left unmatched: 9. This CDR3 has 18 residues. The CDR3 loop reads CASSRRASGGRNTGELFF. The CDR3 DNA follows: TGTGCCAGCAGCCGACGGGCTAGCGGGGGGCGGAACACCGGGGAGCTGTTTTTT.

V usage is TRBV25-1 and J usage is TRBJ2-1; D gene uncertain. Germline V gene data show CDR1 as MGHDK and CDR2 as SYGVNS. The V end was cut by 3 bases, the J end by 9 bases, with 9 bases between. This CDR3 region has 12 residues. The CDR3 region has the DNA TGTGCCAGCAGTGATGGCGATCTTGAGCAGTTCTTC. Translated, it gives CASSDGDLEQFF.

The rearrangement joins TRBV7-2 to TRBJ2-1; 7 bases line up with TRBD2. Germline V lookup: CDR1 SGHTA, CDR2 FQGNSA. V lost 2 bases to trimming and J lost 9 bases; unmatched junction nucleotides: 4. The CDR3 is made up of 13 amino acids. This chain's CDR3 is CASSLRGESEQFF. Written as DNA, the CDR3 is TGTGCCAGCAGCTTACGGGGGGAGAGTGAGCAGTTCTTC.

The chain is built from TRBV7-9 and TRBJ1-2, with TRBD1 identical over 7 bases. V trimming: 6 bases; J trimming: 4 bases; junction bases outside the gene matches: 5. Germline lookup yields CDR1 SEHNR and CDR2 FQNEAQ (reference sequence). The CDR3 sequence is 13 residues long. DNA of the CDR3: TGTGCCAGCAGACCGGGACAGTCCTATGGCTACACCTTC. As protein: CASRPGQSYGYTF.

This chain joins TRBV7-2 and TRBJ2-6; possible D gene TRBD1, 5 bases. Trimming shortened V by 0 bases and J by 0 bases, and 9 bases separated the two germline ends. The CDR3 runs 17 residues. Germline-derived CDR1 and CDR2 are SGHTA and FQGNSA. CDR3 bases: TGTGCCAGCAGCTTAGCGGGGCTCCGCTCTGGGGCCAACGTCCTGACTTTC. Its translation: CASSLAGLRSGANVLTF.

The V and J genes are TRBV5-1 and TRBJ1-1, with D maybe TRBD1 (6 bases). In germline, CDR1 is SGHRS, CDR2 YFSETQ. This CDR3 has 16 amino acids. With 3 bases removed from V and 1 base from J, the gap between germline ends came to 16 bases. The CDR3 loop is CASSSQGGVRNTEAFF. CDR3 nucleotide sequence: TGCGCCAGCAGCTCACAGGGCGGTGTGAGGAACACTGAAGCTTTCTTT.

The genes are TRBV14 and TRBJ1-4; the D is unclear. The CDR3 has 15 amino acids. The ends were cut back, 1 base at V and 5 bases at J, with 11 bases in the middle. Germline V gives CDR1 SGHDN, CDR2 FVKESK. The CDR3, as DNA: TGTGCCAGCAGCCAAGGATGGGGTCCGAATGAAAAACTGTTTTTT. Translating gives CASSQGWGPNEKLFF.

The CDR3 region is CASSLPGLAGLEQFF. The CDR3 DNA reads as TGTGCCAGCAGCTTGCCGGGACTAGCGGGACTTGAGCAGTTCTTC. J is TRBJ2-1 and V is TRBV5-4; 13 bases fit TRBD2. Looked up from germline, CDR1 is SGHNT and CDR2 is YYREEE (reference sequence). V dropped 1 base and J dropped 9; count of bases not matched to a gene: 4. This CDR3 comprises 15 residues.

This rearrangement joins TRBV19 to TRBJ2-2; D call uncertain. In germline, CDR1 is LNHDA, CDR2 SQIVND (reference sequence). The V gene lost 10 bases and the J gene lost 6 bases, with 12 bases spanning the gap. CDR3 length equals 12 residues. The CDR3 DNA is TGTGCCATCTTGGATGGCCCCGGGGAGCTGTTTTTT. This sequence encodes CAILDGPGELFF. Variable domain in full (rest from reference TRBV19 and TRBJ2-2): DGGITQSPKYLFRKEGQNVTLSCEQNLNHDAMYWYRQDPGQGLRLIYYSQIVNDFQKGDIAEGYSVSREKKESFPLTVTSAQKNPTAFYLCAILDGPGELFFGEGSRLTVL.

The chain couples TRBV6-5 to TRBJ2-1; no clear D. Looked up from germline, CDR1 is MNHEY and CDR2 is SVGAGI. CDR3 length: 13 residues. V was trimmed by 5 bases and J by 8 bases, leaving 13 bases between them. CDR3 loop: CASSSLPGDEQFF. The CDR3 DNA reads TGTGCCAGCAGTAGCCTCCCTGGCGATGAGCAGTTCTTC.

V and J are TRBV2 and TRBJ2-2, with a tentative D call TRBD2 (6 bases). Germline-derived CDR1 and CDR2 are SNHLY and FYNNEI. With 1 base removed from V and 1 base from J, the gap between germline ends came to 10 bases. This CDR3 has 16 amino acids. This chain's CDR3 is CASSEGGEWNTGELFF. The CDR3 nucleotides read TGTGCCAGCAGTGAAGGGGGGGAGTGGAACACCGGGGAGCTGTTTTTT.

This sequence joins TRBV7-9 and TRBJ2-5; D possibly uses TRBD1 or TRBD2 (5 bases each). Per the germline V gene, CDR1 is SEHNR and CDR2 is FQNEAQ (reference sequence). The CDR3 consists of 14 residues. Trimming stripped 3 bases from V and 7 bases from J, with 15 bases between. The CDR3 sequence is CASSFAGTWGTQYF. The CDR3 DNA follows: TGTGCCAGCAGCTTCGCAGGGACCTGGGGGACCCAGTACTTC. The full variable domain, its missing parts supplied by reference TRBV7-9 and TRBJ2-5, is DTGVSQNPRHKITKRGQNVTFRCDPISEHNRLYWYRQTLGQGPEFLTYFQNEAQLEKSRLLSDRFSAERPKGSFSTLEIQRTEQGDSAMYLCASSFAGTWGTQYFGPGTRLLVL.

This rearrangement joins TRBV7-3 to TRBJ1-6; D unresolved. Trimming cost V 5 bases and J 10 bases, with 18 bases left between them. The CDR3 covers 15 residues. Germline V lookup: CDR1 SGHTA, CDR2 FQGTGA. This chain's CDR3 is CASSQLPEPISPLHF. CDR3 bases: TGTGCCAGCAGCCAGCTCCCCGAGCCCATCTCACCCCTCCACTTT.

This sequence joins TRBV6-4 and TRBJ1-3; D unclear. The CDR3 runs to 20 residues. Germline values: CDR1 MRHNA, CDR2 SNTAGT. V was trimmed by 5 bases and J by 2 bases, leaving 28 bases between them. The CDR3 nucleotides read TGTGCCAGCAGTCGCCGTGAGCGGAACAAAAAACGCATTACTGGAAACACCATATATTTT. Its protein is CASSRRERNKKRITGNTIYF.